This T cell receptor beta chain originates from a study of cytomegalovirus exposure and HLA in healthy donors. Study context: Most genotyped donors, around four fifths of about 430, had Caucasian-associated genetic ancestry. Study observations and caveats: More clonal expansion characterized HLA-associated TCR beta chains than equally common others in a later analysis.

This clone was picked up a small number of times. Its antigen remains unknown. All donors participated as healthy donors of bone marrow. The PCR ran on 60 Vbeta and 13 Jbeta primers. Some clones are missing from TCRdb's copy, which holds only in-frame ones; the method was immunoSEQ multiplex PCR. The sample has fewer than 150,000 clones, approximately 80% seen once. The CDR3 is 13 residues long. V lost 3 bases and J lost 7; bases outside the gene matches: 3. Germline V gene data show CDR1 as SGHTA and CDR2 as FQGNSA. The TCR was taken from a male donor in good health and CMV-seronegative. This sequence joins TRBV7-2 and TRBJ1-1; 9 bases line up with TRBD1. Sequenced material: PBMCs. This CDR3 reads CASSFTGGLEAFF. CDR3 DNA: TGTGCCAGCAGCTTTACAGGGGGCCTTGAAGCTTTCTTT.